These 32 T cell receptor beta chains originate from one sample sequenced in a study of blood T cell repertoires in COVID-19. This table comes from immunoSEQ multiplex PCR, and its TCRdb copy is limited to in-frame clones, with some not included. This table holds around 220,000 clones, around 80% found once. The sample comprised PBMCs or T cells enriched from blood (not recorded which). These receptors came from a woman between 35 and 50 years old with acute COVID-19.

The chain uses TRBV7-2 and TRBJ1-1, with D unresolved. The V gene's germline CDR1 is SGHTA and CDR2 FQGNSA. The CDR3 is 14 residues long. V shed 2 bases and J shed 1 base, with 8 bases lying between them. CDR3 nucleotide sequence: TGTGCCAGCAGCTTACGGGTTAGGAACACTGAAGCTTTCTTT. Translation gives CASSLRVRNTEAFF.

This clone was seen just once. The chain couples TRBV12-5 to TRBJ1-4; D gene unclear. CDR3 length equals 15 residues. The germline gives CDR1 LGHNT, CDR2 FRNRAP. Deletions cut 0 bases from V and 4 bases from J, with 9 bases between. The CDR3 is CASGLVRTGNEKLFF. CDR3 sequence (DNA): TGTGCTAGTGGTTTGGTACGCACGGGTAATGAAAAACTGTTTTTT.

This chain's CDR3 is CAWRGGNSNQPQHF. CDR3 nucleotides: TGTGCCTGGAGGGGGGGTAATAGCAATCAGCCCCAGCATTTT. This chain joins TRBV30 and TRBJ1-5; D might be TRBD1 (5 bases). The CDR3 runs 14 residues. CDR1 is GTSNPN and CDR2 is SVGIG in the germline V gene (reference sequence). Trimming pared 3 bases from V and 0 bases from J, leaving 9 bases between.

This sequence joins TRBV28 and TRBJ1-5, with TRBD1 matching 7 bases. The CDR3 is 15 residues long. Per germline, CDR1 MDHEN and CDR2 SYDVKM. Trimming cost V 3 bases and J 4 bases; bases outside gene matches: 6. CDR3 DNA: TGTGCCAGCAGTTTGGGCGGGACAGTTAATCAGCCCCAGCATTTT. Translating it yields CASSLGGTVNQPQHF.

The rearrangement links TRBV9 to TRBJ1-3; TRBD1 matches at 7 bases. The CDR3 has 16 residues. J was trimmed by 0 bases and V by 3 bases; bases with no gene match: 6. Germline CDR1 SGDLS, CDR2 YYNGEE. The CDR3, as DNA: TGTGCCAGCAGCGGACGGACAGGCCGCTCTGGAAACACCATATATTTT. As protein: CASSGRTGRSGNTIYF. Full variable domain (remainder filled in from reference TRBV9 and TRBJ1-3): DSGVTQTPKHLITATGQRVTLRCSPRSGDLSVYWYQQSLDQGLQFLIQYYNGEERAKGNILERFSAQQFPDLHSELNLSSLELGDSALYFCASSGRTGRSGNTIYFGEGSWLTVV.

The J gene is TRBJ2-1, the V gene TRBV5-6, with 8 bases lining up with TRBD1. The length of the CDR3 is 17 residues. J gave up 8 bases and V 3 bases, and 16 bases lay outside the gene matches. Germline V CDR1 and CDR2: SGHDT, YYEEEE. Written as DNA, the CDR3 is TGTGCCAGCAGCTCGGCCAGGGGGCGCGGCTATAGGGATGAGCAGTTCTTC. It yields the protein CASSSARGRGYRDEQFF.

The gene calls are TRBV5-4 and TRBJ1-1; D possibly corresponds to TRBD1 (5 bases). Germline CDR1 and CDR2: SGHNT and YYREEE (reference sequence). V lost 1 base, J lost 4 bases, and 14 bases lay in between. The CDR3 is 15 amino acids. CDR3 protein: CASSLQGVEGTEAFF. As DNA, the CDR3 is TGTGCCAGCAGCTTGCAGGGTGTGGAGGGCACTGAAGCTTTCTTT. The variable domain in full, with the rest retrieved from reference TRBV5-4 and TRBJ1-1, is ETGVTQSPTHLIKTRGQQVTLRCSSQSGHNTVSWYQQALGQGPQFIFQYYREEENGRGNFPPRFSGLQFPNYSSELNVNALELDDSALYLCASSLQGVEGTEAFFGQGTRLTVV.

The chain uses TRBV27 and TRBJ2-3; 8 bases align to TRBD2. This CDR3 is 15 amino acids long. V shed 6 bases, J shed 4 bases, and the junction held 9 bases outside the gene matches. From germline, CDR1 is MNHEY and CDR2 SMNVEV (reference sequence). CDR3 in amino acids: CASRLRGGGADTQYF. CDR3 in DNA: TGTGCCAGCAGATTACGGGGGGGAGGGGCAGATACGCAGTATTTT.

This chain joins TRBV12-3 or TRBV12-4 and TRBJ2-7; D remains unclear. The V end lost 1 base, the J end lost 2 bases, and 6 bases lay between the germline ends. CDR3 length: 13 residues. Here the CDR3 reads CASSLGRAYEQYF. The DNA of the CDR3 is TGTGCCAGCAGTTTAGGCCGAGCCTACGAGCAGTACTTC.

V and J are TRBV24-1 and TRBJ1-3; 8 nucleotides line up with TRBD1. Germline values: CDR1 KGHDR, CDR2 SFDVKD. Unmatched junction bases numbered 4, after V lost 7 bases and J lost 6 bases. The length of the CDR3 is 13 residues. The CDR3 here is CATSAQGANTIYF. The CDR3 coding sequence is TGTGCCACCAGCGCCCAGGGGGCAAACACCATATATTTT.

On this clone itself: At the DNA level, this CDR3 is encoded by other sequences in the same sample as well. The V and J genes are TRBV19 and TRBJ1-5; D ambiguous. The CDR3 spans 13 residues. CDR1 and CDR2 from the germline V gene are LNHDA and SQIVND (reference sequence). The germline V and J ends were trimmed by 3 bases and 7 bases, with 10 bases remaining between them. CDR3 region: CASSIGREQPQHF. DNA for the CDR3: TGTGCCAGTAGTATTGGGAGGGAGCAGCCCCAGCATTTT.

This clone was detected only a few times. The V gene is TRBV30, the J gene TRBJ2-7; 13 bases align to TRBD2. The length of the CDR3 is 14 residues. Trimming removed 5 bases from V and 2 bases from J; junction bases left unmatched: 3. From germline, CDR1 is GTSNPN and CDR2 SVGIG (reference sequence). CDR3: CAWELAGGTYEQYF. In nucleotides, the CDR3 is TGTGCCTGGGAACTAGCGGGGGGGACCTACGAGCAGTACTTC.

The chain links TRBV29-1 to TRBJ2-3; weak D call: TRBD2 (5 bases). This CDR3 contains 13 residues. The germline V gene encodes CDR1 SQVTM and CDR2 ANQGSEA. V lost 4 bases to trimming and J lost 0 bases, with 8 bases between them. The CDR3 nucleotides are TGCAGCGTTGGGGGAGCTAGCACAGATACGCAGTATTTT. Translated: CSVGGASTDTQYF.

V gene TRBV10-3 combines with J gene TRBJ1-1; the D is unclear. The CDR3 has 11 amino acids. Between the trimmed V and J ends, which lost 7 bases and 7 bases, there was a span of 10 bases. Germline V gives CDR1 ENHRY, CDR2 SYGVKD. The CDR3 is CAIKIQNEAFF. CDR3 bases: TGTGCCATCAAAATACAGAATGAAGCTTTCTTT.

This clone was counted only a few times. Other nucleotide sequences in the sample specify the same CDR3. The chain uses TRBV29-1 and TRBJ1-5; 7 bases match TRBD1. V was pared by 3 bases and J by 7 bases, with 6 bases of the junction left unmatched. Germline CDR1 and CDR2: SQVTM and ANQGSEA. The CDR3 runs to 13 residues. CDR3 amino acids: CSVEDQGGQPQHF. The CDR3 region has the DNA TGCAGCGTTGAGGATCAGGGGGGACAGCCCCAGCATTTT.

The genes are TRBV4-2 and TRBJ1-5; the D gene is possibly TRBD1 (6 bases). The CDR3 loop spans 16 amino acids. The germline CDR1 and CDR2 sequences are LGHNA and YNFKEQ. V lost 1 base and J lost 5, with 15 bases in between. CDR3 residues: CASSQVAGDGDQPQHF. The CDR3 bases are TGTGCCAGCAGCCAAGTGGCAGGGGACGGTGATCAGCCCCAGCATTTT.

This clone was found once. V usage is TRBV3-1 (or the pseudogene TRBV3-2) and J usage is TRBJ1-2; 7 bases align to TRBD1. Germline assignment: CDR1 LGHDT and CDR2 YNNKEL (reference sequence). The J segment lost 5 bases and the V segment lost 2 bases, leaving 8 bases of the junction unmatched. The CDR3 contains 15 residues. Here the CDR3 reads CASSQKDRVGYGYTF. CDR3 nucleotide sequence: TGTGCCAGCAGCCAAAAAGACAGGGTGGGTTATGGCTACACCTTC.

The chain carries TRBV2 and TRBJ2-7, with TRBD1 matching 7 bases. The ends lost 6 bases at V and 1 base at J; junction bases unmatched: 6. Germline CDR1 reads SNHLY; CDR2 reads FYNNEI. The length of the CDR3 is 14 residues. CDR3 protein: CASSADRRSYEQYF. DNA of the CDR3: TGTGCCAGCAGCGCGGACAGGAGGTCCTACGAGCAGTACTTC.

The chain couples TRBV5-6 to TRBJ2-5, with TRBD1 matching over 9 bases. The trim removed 0 bases at V and 4 bases at J, leaving 4 bases unmatched. The CDR3 is 15 amino acids. CDR1 is SGHDT and CDR2 is YYEEEE in the germline V gene. CDR3 nucleotide sequence: TGTGCCAGCAGCTTGGTGGGGGGACAGGGAGAGACCCAGTACTTC. Its protein product is CASSLVGGQGETQYF.

The rearrangement links TRBV10-3 to TRBJ2-1; TRBD2 matches at 10 bases. Germline loops: CDR1 ENHRY, CDR2 SYGVKD. This CDR3 spans 19 amino acids. With 7 bases clipped from V and 6 bases from J, the junction kept 21 bases outside the gene matches. The CDR3 spells CAITSRSSGGAGAVNEQFF. CDR3 DNA: TGTGCCATCACTTCCAGGAGCAGCGGGGGGGCCGGAGCCGTCAATGAGCAGTTCTTC.

CDR3 in amino acids: CATSEDDRLQETQYF. The CDR3 coding sequence is TGTGCCACCAGTGAAGATGACAGGCTGCAAGAGACCCAGTACTTC. The chain employs TRBV24-1 and TRBJ2-5; perhaps TRBD1 as D (6 bases). The V gene's germline CDR1 is KGHDR and CDR2 SFDVKD. Trimming removed 4 bases at V and 2 bases at J, with 13 bases between. CDR3 size: 15 residues.

V gene TRBV27 combines with J gene TRBJ1-5; 8 nucleotides align to TRBD1. The germline V gene has CDR1 MNHEY and CDR2 SMNVEV (reference sequence). The CDR3 is 14 residues long. Germline trimming cut 4 bases from V and 3 bases from J; bases unmatched to any gene: 2. CDR3 amino acids: CASSSTGANQPQHF. The CDR3 nucleotides are TGTGCCAGCAGTTCGACAGGGGCCAATCAGCCCCAGCATTTT.

The chain employs TRBV12-3 or TRBV12-4 and TRBJ1-4; D not resolved. The V end lost 6 bases, the J end lost 6 bases, and 5 bases lay between the germline ends. The length of the CDR3 is 11 residues. CDR3 amino acids: CASSSYEKLFF. Here the CDR3 DNA reads TGTGCCAGCAGCTCGTATGAAAAACTGTTTTTT.

This chain joins TRBV4-2 and TRBJ2-7; 8 nucleotides line up with TRBD2. The V segment lost 2 bases and the J segment 4 bases; nucleotides outside the gene matches: 7. The CDR3 length is 15 residues. Germline loops: CDR1 LGHNA, CDR2 YNFKEQ. CDR3 region: CASSQRTGGKYEQYF. As DNA, the CDR3 is TGTGCCAGCAGCCAAAGGACGGGAGGGAAGTACGAGCAGTACTTC.

The rearrangement uses TRBV21-1 and TRBJ1-6. TRBV21-1 is a pseudogene. CDR3 size: 14 residues. The CDR3 loop reads CASSPGGENSPLHF. In DNA form, the CDR3 reads TGTGCCAGCAGCCCCGGGGGGGAGAATTCACCCCTCCACTTT.

V usage is TRBV28 and J usage is TRBJ2-5; 7 bases align to TRBD1. This CDR3 has 18 amino acids. Germline assignment: CDR1 MDHEN and CDR2 SYDVKM. V lost 6 bases and J lost 2; bases outside the gene matches: 18. The CDR3 loop is CASSQRGSGTARQETQYF. The CDR3 DNA is TGTGCCAGCAGCCAAAGGGGATCCGGGACAGCGAGGCAAGAGACCCAGTACTTC.

The rearrangement links TRBV18 to TRBJ1-5; weak D call: TRBD1 (5 bases). The CDR3 length is 16 residues. CDR1 KGHSH and CDR2 LQKENI come from the germline V gene. Trimming took 2 bases from V and 2 from J, leaving 13 bases between them. This CDR3 is CASSPITVGGNQPQHF. The CDR3 DNA reads TGTGCCAGCTCACCAATCACGGTAGGGGGCAATCAGCCCCAGCATTTT. Based on the CDR3 plus reference TRBV18 and TRBJ1-5, the full variable domain is NAGVMQNPRHLVRRRGQEARLRCSPMKGHSHVYWYRQLPEEGLKFMVYLQKENIIDESGMPKERFSAEFPKEGPSILRIQQVVRGDSAAYFCASSPITVGGNQPQHFGDGTRLSIL.

The CDR3 spells CARSKFGLGQGYQPQHF. CDR3 nucleotides: TGTGCCAGAAGTAAATTCGGGTTAGGACAGGGCTATCAGCCCCAGCATTTT. This rearrangement joins TRBV5-3 to TRBJ1-5, with TRBD1 matching 8 bases. TRBV5-3 counts as an open reading frame of uncertain function. The CDR3 has 17 amino acids. Trimming took 5 bases from V and 5 from J; bases not matched to a gene: 15.

The gene calls are TRBV27 and TRBJ1-5; a weak D match, TRBD1 (5 bases). The CDR3 runs to 14 residues. V lost 2 bases and J lost 4, with 9 bases in between. Germline values: CDR1 MNHEY, CDR2 SMNVEV (reference sequence). For the CDR3, the DNA is TGTGCCAGCAGTTTAGCCAGGGTTAATCAGCCCCAGCATTTT. Translating gives CASSLARVNQPQHF.

This rearrangement joins TRBV4-3 to TRBJ1-1, with TRBD1 as a possible D gene (5 bases). CDR1 and CDR2 (germline): LGHNA, YSLEER. The CDR3 consists of 15 residues. V lost 1 base to trimming and J lost 0 bases, with 9 bases between them. CDR3 loop: CASSQGLQVNTEAFF. The CDR3 DNA is TGCGCCAGCAGCCAAGGTCTACAGGTGAACACTGAAGCTTTCTTT.

In DNA form, the CDR3 reads TGTGCCAGCAGCCAAACCCACGAGCACGGCTACACCTTC. This translates into CASSQTHEHGYTF. J is TRBJ1-2 and V is TRBV5-5; D call uncertain. Per the germline V gene, CDR1 is SGHKS and CDR2 is YYEKEE (reference sequence). Between the trimmed V and J ends, which lost 4 bases and 8 bases, there was a span of 15 bases. The CDR3 has 13 amino acids.

This sequence joins TRBV6-5 and TRBJ2-3, with D possibly being TRBD1 (6 bases). CDR1 MNHEY and CDR2 SVGAGI come from the germline V gene. V lost 2 bases and J lost 10, with 19 bases in between. CDR3 length equals 15 residues. The CDR3 DNA is TGTGCCAGCAGTTACGCCTTTTCCAGGGGCCGGGCGCAGTATTTT. Protein product: CASSYAFSRGRAQYF.